Listed below are T cell receptor beta chains from one sample, sequenced in a study of human T cells and chemical hapten exposure. MiXCR was run by TCRdb on the RACE reads, yielding one entry per CDR3 protein. The data show 380,000 or so distinct CDR3 sequences, around 5% seen once. The starting material was whole blood, obtained in connection with sensitization to the hapten diphenylcyclopropenone (DPC). These receptors originate from a woman between 18 and 30 years old with alopecia areata. Some clones in this sample may be carry-over from other donors' samples. Both conserved end residues are trimmed from each CDR3.

ASSYSNSNRVSPLH,TRBV6-6,TRBJ1-6
SALLSSYEQY,TRBV29-1,TRBJ2-7
ASSRDRGRYNEQF,TRBV4-1,TRBJ2-1
SAETQGYEQY,TRBV20-1,TRBJ2-7
AISGDRTQY,TRBV10-3,TRBJ2-3
ASSADRGDRRYSVEAF,TRBV2,TRBJ1-1
ASSVPGTGGYTGELF,TRBV2,TRBJ2-2
ASSRSGTQYQY,TRBV6-2/TRBV6-3,TRBJ2-7
ASSLGTRDSYEQY,TRBV7-9,TRBJ2-7
ASSLSGSGIQY,TRBV28,TRBJ2-4
ASSVTRSSGGKDTQY,TRBV7-8,TRBJ2-3
ASSLEGNYNEQF,TRBV5-1,TRBJ2-1
ATDGGYEKLF,TRBV15,TRBJ1-4
ASSQVSAGSYEQY,TRBV3-1,TRBJ2-7
ASSALVTSTDTQY,TRBV9,TRBJ2-3